This T cell receptor (beta chain) was sequenced during a study of blood T cell repertoires in COVID-19. Profiling relied on immunoSEQ multiplex PCR, and the TCRdb table lists in-frame clones only, not all of them. Among 280,000 or so clones listed, 80% to 90% were seen once. CDR3 length equals 13 residues. In germline, CDR1 is MNHEY, CDR2 SMNVEV (reference sequence). V shed 8 bases and J shed 1 base, with 11 bases lying between them. V and J are TRBV27 and TRBJ1-2, with D uncertain. This receptor was taken from a man younger than 45 who had recovered from COVID-19. Sequenced material: PBMCs or T cells enriched from blood (not recorded which). Written as DNA, the CDR3 is TGTGCCAGCCTCGGGTCCCTTAACTATGGCTACACCTTC. This sequence encodes CASLGSLNYGYTF.